This T cell receptor beta chain was sequenced for a study of T cell clones after liver transplantation. Overall study: A pre-transplant mixed lymphocyte reaction with TCRbeta sequencing defined graft-donor-reactive clones followed in post-transplant blood. Study outcomes and limitations: The donor-reactive repertoire was only partly measurable in two subjects, lacking donor cells. Compared with third party-reactive sequences, donor-reactive ones declined more, independent of withdrawal success. In most of the 8 subjects, circulating graft-donor-reactive CD4 TCRbeta sequences fell significantly after transplant.

As regards this clone: Its antigen is as yet unknown.

The CDR3 runs to 17 residues. J gave up 2 bases and V 1 base, and 6 bases lay outside the gene matches. Germline loops: CDR1 SGHDN, CDR2 FVKESK. Only in-frame clones appear in the TCRdb table, and some are missing; sequencing was by immunoSEQ multiplex PCR. Of around 71,000 clones in the sample, about 80% were seen once. This receptor was obtained from a human patient who received a liver transplant. Some T cells could come from the graft donor. The rearrangement uses TRBV14 and TRBJ2-7, with 12 positions matching TRBD2. The sample was CD4+ T cells from blood, taken 12 months after liver transplant. As DNA, the CDR3 is TGTGCCAGCAGCCAAGGGGTACTAGCGGGGGGAACCTACGAGCAGTACTTC. This encodes CASSQGVLAGGTYEQYF.